This T cell receptor beta chain was observed in a study of blood T cell repertoires in COVID-19. Study overall: Material from acute and convalescent COVID-19 was sourced from the United States, Italy and Spain. From T cells, B-cell-depleted T cells, or PBMCs came the material, which was cDNA or gDNA.

Authors' data handling: Nucleated cell number was recorded as an estimate derived from reference gene primer amplification. Produced via immunoSEQ multiplex PCR; TCRdb's table is partial and in-frame only. V and J calls and clone size are as listed in that table; D and trimming were resolved from the DNA. The sample has about 87,000 clones, over 75% seen once. Germline lookup yields CDR1 SGHAT and CDR2 FQNNGV. The V segment lost 3 bases and the J segment 0 bases; nucleotides outside the gene matches: 7. The CDR3 runs 18 residues. It was during active infection that Seattle patients were enrolled and then longitudinally followed.

This TCR derives from an elderly woman with COVID-19, enrolled during active disease. Sequencing input: peripheral blood. V usage is TRBV11-2 and J usage is TRBJ2-7; 14 bases align to TRBD2. CDR3 in amino acids: CASSLGLAGVTSSYEQYF. In DNA, the CDR3 is TGTGCCAGCAGCTTGGGACTAGCGGGAGTGACTAGCTCCTACGAGCAGTACTTC.